The rows below give T cell receptor beta chains drawn from one sample of a study of T-cell reconstitution after alpha-beta-depleted transplantation in children. TCRdb recomputed calls from the PCR reads with MiXCR, one row per CDR3 protein. The table lists about 1,000,000 distinct CDR3 sequences, 25% to 30% of them singletons. Here the sequenced sample was PBMCs, mostly from graft donor cells, taken 360 days after TCRalphabeta/CD19-depleted stem cell transplant. The receptors come from a boy under two years old who had a stem cell transplant for SCID, so the T cells may come from the graft donor. The CDR3 runs from the conserved cysteine through the conserved F or W. Each record gives: J gene, D gene, V gene, clone size, CDR3 protein, CDR3 DNA. D genes are given only for firm matches. Only some rows state a clone size, as once, few, many or a class for expanded clones.

>TRBJ1-5|TRBD1|TRBV15|-
CATSPNSQGGNQPQHF
TGTGCCACCAGCCCTAATTCACAGGGGGGGAATCAGCCCCAGCATTTT
>TRBJ1-5|TRBD1|TRBV5-6|many
CASSAGQGHQPQHF
TGTGCCAGCAGCGCGGGACAGGGGCATCAGCCCCAGCATTTT
>TRBJ2-7|TRBD1|TRBV29-1|few
CSVESLSRQGEQYF
TGCAGCGTTGAATCCCTCTCTCGACAGGGCGAGCAGTACTTC
>TRBJ1-4|-|TRBV25-1|few
CASSRSGEKLFF
TGTGCCAGCAGTCGAAGTGGAGAAAAACTGTTTTTT
>TRBJ2-5|-|TRBV5-1|few
CASSHTGPEETQYF
TGCGCCAGCAGCCATACAGGGCCGGAAGAGACCCAGTACTTC
>TRBJ1-2|-|TRBV29-1|few
CSVGGFGDYGYTF
TGCAGCGTTGGGGGGTTCGGGGACTATGGCTACACCTTC
>TRBJ2-1|TRBD1|TRBV2|-
CASTATGVYNEQFF
TGTGCCAGCACGGCCACAGGGGTCTACAATGAGCAGTTCTTC
>TRBJ1-5|-|TRBV2|-
CASSEAMQGQPQHF
TGTGCCAGCAGTGAAGCGATGCAGGGCCAGCCCCAGCATTTT
>TRBJ2-5|TRBD2|TRBV4-2|-
CASSPGTSGGPSETQYF
TGTGCCAGCAGCCCGGGGACTAGCGGGGGGCCATCGGAGACCCAGTACTTC
>TRBJ2-6|-|TRBV7-3|-
CASSSVPGANVLTF
TGTGCCAGCAGCTCCGTACCTGGGGCCAACGTCCTGACTTTC
>TRBJ2-3|TRBD1|TRBV5-1|few
CASSQGQEIPSTDTQYF
TGCGCCAGCAGCCAAGGACAGGAGATCCCCAGCACAGATACGCAGTATTTT
>TRBJ2-1|-|TRBV29-1|few
CSGGDEKQFF
TGCAGCGGCGGGGACGAAAAGCAGTTCTTC
>TRBJ2-5|TRBD1|TRBV3-1|-
CASSQSSGDSQGETQYF
TGTGCCAGCAGCCAATCATCTGGGGACAGCCAGGGGGAGACCCAGTACTTC
>TRBJ2-5|TRBD1|TRBV12-3/TRBV12-4|few
CASSILDREETQYF
TGTGCCAGCAGTATACTGGACAGGGAAGAGACCCAGTACTTC
>TRBJ1-1|-|TRBV12-3/TRBV12-4|-
CASSLGQIWTEAFF
TGTGCCAGCAGTTTAGGACAAATCTGGACTGAAGCTTTCTTT
>TRBJ1-6|-|TRBV27|many
CASSLLGSPLHF
TGTGCCAGCAGTTTATTAGGGTCACCCCTCCACTTT
>TRBJ1-1|TRBD1|TRBV29-1|-
CSVEGDRGTEAFF
TGCAGCGTTGAAGGGGACAGGGGCACTGAAGCTTTCTTT
>TRBJ2-4|-|TRBV12-3/TRBV12-4|-
CASSLEEGRSIQYF
TGTGCCAGCAGCCTCGAGGAGGGTAGGAGCATTCAGTACTTC
>TRBJ1-2|TRBD1|TRBV29-1|-
CSVAGTDLPNYGYTF
TGCAGCGTGGCCGGGACAGACCTACCTAACTATGGCTACACCTTC
>TRBJ2-5|-|TRBV11-2|-
CASSPRRGWETQYF
TGTGCCAGCAGCCCCCGTCGGGGTTGGGAGACCCAGTACTTC
>TRBJ1-5|-|TRBV27|-
CASGQRTSNQPQHF
TGTGCCAGCGGACAGAGGACCAGCAATCAGCCCCAGCATTTT
>TRBJ2-7|-|TRBV28|-
CASSFKVQGWEDEQYF
TGTGCCAGCAGTTTTAAGGTCCAGGGCTGGGAGGACGAGCAGTACTTC
>TRBJ2-7|-|TRBV24-1|-
CATQERTNWYF
TGTGCCACCCAAGAGAGGACTAATTGGTACTTC
>TRBJ1-4|-|TRBV28|-
CASSLWVGRVGENEKLFF
TGTGCCAGCAGTTTATGGGTCGGCAGGGTTGGGGAAAATGAAAAACTGTTTTTT
>TRBJ2-3|-|TRBV12-3/TRBV12-4|-
CASSFLVLSTDTQYF
TGTGCCAGCAGTTTTTTAGTTTTGAGCACAGATACGCAGTATTTT
>TRBJ1-2|TRBD1|TRBV6-1|-
CASSGESGTVNLRGGYTF
TGTGCCAGCAGTGGGGAATCTGGGACAGTCAACCTCAGGGGTGGCTACACCTTC
>TRBJ2-7|TRBD1|TRBV5-1|-
CASSARDRSSYEQYF
TGCGCCAGCAGCGCACGGGACAGGAGCTCCTACGAGCAGTACTTC
>TRBJ2-4|-|TRBV20-1|-
CSATTGTTKNIQYF
TGCAGTGCAACGACCGGGACCACAAAAAACATTCAGTACTTC
>TRBJ1-1|-|TRBV12-3/TRBV12-4|few
CASSLADVTEAFF
TGTGCCAGCAGTTTAGCGGACGTAACTGAAGCTTTCTTT
>TRBJ2-3|-|TRBV4-1|-
CASSWTGEAATDTQYF
TGCGCCAGCAGCTGGACGGGGGAGGCCGCCACAGATACGCAGTATTTT
>TRBJ2-2|-|TRBV6-1|-
CASSASVSGELFF
TGTGCCAGCAGCGCCAGTGTTTCCGGGGAGCTGTTTTTT
>TRBJ2-1|TRBD2|TRBV2|-
CASSPSGLAGAGEQFF
TGTGCCAGCAGTCCCTCGGGACTAGCGGGAGCGGGGGAGCAGTTCTTC
>TRBJ1-4|-|TRBV6-1|-
CASSPGGALANEKLFF
TGTGCCAGCAGCCCGGGGGGGGCCCTAGCTAATGAAAAACTGTTTTTT
>TRBJ2-3|TRBD1|TRBV2|few
CASSALDRGRDTQYF
TGTGCCAGCAGTGCGTTGGACAGGGGGAGAGATACGCAGTATTTT
>TRBJ1-4|-|TRBV6-5|-
CASSYRGIGEKLFF
TGTGCCAGCAGTTATAGGGGTATTGGTGAAAAACTGTTTTTT
>TRBJ2-3|-|TRBV15|few
CATSRDRTVADTQYF
TGTGCCACCAGCAGAGATCGGACAGTGGCAGATACGCAGTATTTT
>TRBJ2-5|-|TRBV9|-
CASSVRGFQETQYF
TGTGCCAGCAGCGTAAGGGGGTTTCAAGAGACCCAGTACTTC
>TRBJ1-5|TRBD1|TRBV20-1|-
CSAKMTGDNNQPQHF
TGCAGTGCTAAAATGACAGGGGATAACAATCAGCCCCAGCATTTT
>TRBJ2-7|TRBD2|TRBV7-2|once
CASRDRLAGTVSYEQYF
TGTGCCAGCAGGGATCGACTAGCGGGGACCGTCTCCTACGAGCAGTACTTC
>TRBJ2-7|-|TRBV20-1|-
CSARPKLWTDSYEQYF
TGCAGTGCTAGACCTAAACTTTGGACAGACTCCTACGAGCAGTACTTC
>TRBJ2-7|-|TRBV2|few
CASRGLAEEQYF
TGTGCCAGCAGGGGACTGGCTGAAGAGCAGTACTTC
>TRBJ1-1|-|TRBV5-1|few
CASSLVTSKNTEAFF
TGCGCCAGCAGCTTGGTGACCTCAAAGAACACTGAAGCTTTCTTT
>TRBJ1-4|-|TRBV12-3/TRBV12-4|few
CASSPVPRGRIQTEKLFF
TGTGCCAGCAGTCCAGTCCCAAGGGGGAGGATTCAAACCGAAAAACTGTTTTTT
>TRBJ2-7|TRBD1|TRBV20-1|-
CSASQGGQGGRDEQYF
TGCAGTGCTAGTCAGGGGGGACAGGGCGGCAGGGACGAGCAGTACTTC
>TRBJ2-5|-|TRBV29-1|-
CSVDISYGETQYF
TGCAGCGTTGATATATCCTACGGAGAGACCCAGTACTTC